This T cell receptor beta chain is drawn from a study of cytotoxic CD8 clonotypes in ibrutinib-treated CLL. Study in general: The group held some 11 relapsed/refractory and around 15 treatment-naive patients, with around 18 IGHV unmutated. Response specimens were obtained following a median treatment duration of approximately 13 months, with a range of 6 to 36.

Study observations and caveats: Public clonotypes showed up rarely, and on treatment they shrank or held steady.

Germline values: CDR1 MNHNS, CDR2 SASEGT. The V gene lost 8 bases and the J gene lost 2 bases, with 16 bases spanning the gap. This CDR3 spans 14 amino acids. This clone was recorded a few times. Its antigen remains unidentified. Data came from immunoSEQ multiplex PCR; TCRdb stores just in-frame clones and leaves some out. The sample contains roughly 220,000 clones, more than 65% of which appear only once. This chain links TRBV6-1 with TRBJ2-7; D call uncertain. The receptor was derived from a human donor with chronic lymphocytic leukemia. The sample in question was PBMCs, obtained after 12 months of ibrutinib treatment. As DNA, the CDR3 is TGTGCCAGCCTGACCGGGTCTCTACCCTACGAGCAGTACTTC. Translated, it gives CASLTGSLPYEQYF.